Sequencing of this TCR beta chain was carried out in a study of blood T cell repertoires in COVID-19. Study overall: Italy, Spain and the United States were the sources of the convalescent and acute COVID-19 samples. In each case, the material was cDNA or gDNA derived from T cells, B-cell-depleted T cells, or PBMCs.

The germline gives CDR1 SGHTS, CDR2 YDEGEE. The CDR3 is 16 amino acids. V lost 2 bases and J lost 0, with 9 bases in between. This clone was seen only a few times. Sequencing used immunoSEQ multiplex PCR; TCRdb keeps in-frame clones, though not all of them. The table has about 410,000 clones, roughly 89% seen once. This sequence was found in a woman aged 25 to 45 with active or convalescent COVID-19. Sequenced input: peripheral blood. The V gene is TRBV5-8, the J gene TRBJ1-6; D call uncertain. CDR3 sequence reads: CASSFQRSSYNSPLHF. The CDR3 nucleotides are TGTGCCAGCAGCTTTCAGAGGAGCTCCTATAATTCACCCCTCCACTTT.